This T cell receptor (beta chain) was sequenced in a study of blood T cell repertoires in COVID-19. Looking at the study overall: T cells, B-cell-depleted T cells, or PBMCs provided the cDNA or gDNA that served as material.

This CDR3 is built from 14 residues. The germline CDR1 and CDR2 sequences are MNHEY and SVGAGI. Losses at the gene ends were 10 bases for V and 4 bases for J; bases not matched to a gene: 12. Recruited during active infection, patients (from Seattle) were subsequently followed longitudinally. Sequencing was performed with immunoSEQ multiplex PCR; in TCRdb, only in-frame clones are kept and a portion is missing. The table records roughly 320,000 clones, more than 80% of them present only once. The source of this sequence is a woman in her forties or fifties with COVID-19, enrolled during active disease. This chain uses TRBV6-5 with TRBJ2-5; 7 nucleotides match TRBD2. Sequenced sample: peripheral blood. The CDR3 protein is CATCGWGEGETQYF. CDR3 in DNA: TGTGCCACCTGTGGGTGGGGGGAGGGAGAGACCCAGTACTTC.